This T cell receptor beta chain is drawn from a study of blood T cells in healthy people across ages (dated by TCRdb to about 2015). Study-level background: In model experiments, template switching captured roughly one uniquely barcoded TCR beta cDNA molecule for every two T cells. Donors were grouped into four age groups: young (average 16 years), middle-aged (over 35), aged (over 55) and long-lived (around 82). To track age-related changes in TCR beta repertoire diversity, the study relied on deep sequencing normalized with unique cDNA molecular identifiers. Two additional independent replicas of 1 million unique cDNA reads from the same blood draw were analyzed for two donors (one aged 18 to 30 and one aged 80 or older). To avoid experimental bias, donors of different ages were spread randomly across the sequencing lanes.

This clonotype was counted a few times. Its antigen target is currently unknown. No much larger clone is present one base from it, and per-base qualities are unavailable. Donors were around 37 systemically healthy Caucasian individuals from Russia aged roughly 6 to 90 years. Ten milliliters of peripheral blood were drawn from each donor into EDTA-treated Vacutainer tubes. Ficoll-Paque density-gradient centrifugation was used to isolate PBMCs, with at least 7 million per sample. Trizol reagent was used to extract total RNA from PBMCs, with at least 5 micrograms per sample. For every donor, an aliquot of PBMCs went through flow cytometry to measure the percentages of naive CD45RAhigh/CD27high T cells. What the study reported, not specific to this receptor: The percentage of naive T cells measured by flow cytometry correlated strongly with observed TCR beta diversity. Bulk unsorted PBMC profiling prevented conclusive comparison of naive and antigen-experienced compartments. Compared with the aged group, the long-lived group had more naive CD4+ T cells, fewer expanded clones and increased TCR diversity, a pattern suggesting age selection. Observed TCR beta diversity per million T cells fell roughly linearly with age, and a significant reduction was already apparent by age about 36. Donor CMV infection status was unknown, potentially confounding age-related changes in expanded clonotypes. Estimates of total diversity based on one million sequenced T cells were regarded as lower bounds and as underestimates.

The germline V gene (reference sequence) provides CDR1 DFQATT and CDR2 SNEGSKA. Measured from the cysteine to the phenylalanine, the CDR3 is 12 residues long. Only the CDR3 region is kept as DNA, spanning 36 bases read in frame from base 1. V and J are truncated by 5 bases and 2 bases respectively, leaving an intervening sequence of 9 bases. Receptors were amplified or captured by 5' RACE. Reads for this sample came from an Illumina HiSeq 2500. A second PCR of roughly 7 to 11 cycles was performed with a sample-barcoded 5' primer and a J-beta primer mix. Each TCR beta cDNA molecule received a unique molecular identifier from a template-switch 5' adaptor carrying 12 random nucleotides. At least 2.5 million CDR3-containing paired-end reads were obtained from each sample. First-strand cDNA synthesis was performed from all RNA using the Mint cDNA synthesis kit, with priming by a TRBC-specific oligonucleotide. All cDNA was treated with uracil-DNA glycosylase and then went through a first 18-cycle PCR with the universal primers M1SS and BC2_uni_R. Regarding the original processing steps: For normalization, 1 million high-quality reads were randomly selected from each sample, with every read carrying a distinct molecular identifier. Instead of being binned into consensus sequences, reads with shared molecular identifiers were discarded. MiTCR, run with a Q25 quality threshold and the strictest error-elimination algorithm, handled CDR3 identification, clonotype clustering and error correction. A nonparametric unseen species model with Euler transformation was used to estimate a lower bound on total TCR beta diversity. TCRdb's own reprocessing of the public reads used fastp at Q25 and MiXCR and kept productive beta chains. Every entry covers one CDR3 protein and lists the most common genes and DNA from its rows. TCRdb, not the original authors, processed these V and J calls. The sample profile shows about 1.4 million distinct CDR3 sequences; 55% to 75% of them were found once. The top ten constitute under 8.5% of the sample.

The clonotype originates from a man aged 18 to 30 in good health. The chain is encoded by TRBV20-1 joined to TRBJ2-5; no D segment can be confidently identified. Material for sequencing was blood. The CDR3 protein: CSAAPIQETQYF. The bases are TGCAGTGCTGCCCCAATTCAAGAGACCCAGTACTTC.